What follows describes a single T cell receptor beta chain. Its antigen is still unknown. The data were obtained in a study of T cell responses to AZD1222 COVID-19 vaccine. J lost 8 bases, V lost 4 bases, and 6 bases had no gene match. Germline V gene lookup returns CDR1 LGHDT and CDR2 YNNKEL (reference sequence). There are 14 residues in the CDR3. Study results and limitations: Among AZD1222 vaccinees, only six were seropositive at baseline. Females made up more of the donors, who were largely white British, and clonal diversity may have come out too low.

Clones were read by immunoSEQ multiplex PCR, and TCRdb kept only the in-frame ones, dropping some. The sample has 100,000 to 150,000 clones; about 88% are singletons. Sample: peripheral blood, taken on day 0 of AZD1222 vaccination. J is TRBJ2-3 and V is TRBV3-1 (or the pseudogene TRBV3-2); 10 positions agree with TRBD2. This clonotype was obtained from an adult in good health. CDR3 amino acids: CASSRSGGAGTQYF. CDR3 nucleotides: TGTGCCAGCAGCCGAAGCGGGGGGGCCGGTACGCAGTATTTT.